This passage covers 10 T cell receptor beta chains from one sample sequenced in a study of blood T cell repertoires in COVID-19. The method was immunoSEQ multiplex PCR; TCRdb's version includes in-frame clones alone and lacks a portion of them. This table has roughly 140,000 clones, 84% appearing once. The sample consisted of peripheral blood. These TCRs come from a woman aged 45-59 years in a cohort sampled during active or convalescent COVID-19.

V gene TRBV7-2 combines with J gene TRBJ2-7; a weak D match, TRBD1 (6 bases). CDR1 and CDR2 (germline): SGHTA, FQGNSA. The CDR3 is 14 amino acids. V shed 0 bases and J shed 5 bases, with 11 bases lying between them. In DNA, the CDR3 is TGTGCCAGCAGCTTAGCCACCACAGGGAACGAGCAGTACTTC. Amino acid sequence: CASSLATTGNEQYF.

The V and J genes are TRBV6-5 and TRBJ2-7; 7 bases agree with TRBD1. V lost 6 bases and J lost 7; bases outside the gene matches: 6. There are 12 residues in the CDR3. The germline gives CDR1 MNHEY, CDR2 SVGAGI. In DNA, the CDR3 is TGTGCCAGCAGCTCTAGGGACAGTGAGCAGTACTTC. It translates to CASSSRDSEQYF.

The CDR3 loop is CASSYTSGTGNTIYF. The CDR3 nucleotides read TGTGCCAGCAGTTACACGTCAGGGACTGGAAACACCATATATTTT. The chain links TRBV6-5 to TRBJ1-3; D might be TRBD1 (5 bases). V was shortened by 2 bases and J by 2 bases, with 10 bases between the two germline ends. Looked up from germline, CDR1 is MNHEY and CDR2 is SVGAGI. The CDR3 totals 15 residues.

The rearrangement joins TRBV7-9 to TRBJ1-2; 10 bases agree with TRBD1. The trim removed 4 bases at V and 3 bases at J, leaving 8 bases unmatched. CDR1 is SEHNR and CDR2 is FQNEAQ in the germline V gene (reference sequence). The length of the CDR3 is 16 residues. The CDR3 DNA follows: TGTGCCAGCAGCTCCGGGACAGGGGTGATGGACTATGGCTACACCTTC. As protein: CASSSGTGVMDYGYTF.

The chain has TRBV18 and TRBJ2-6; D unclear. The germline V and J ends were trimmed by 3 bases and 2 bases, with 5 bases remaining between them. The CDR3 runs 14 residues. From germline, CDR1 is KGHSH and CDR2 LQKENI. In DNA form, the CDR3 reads TGTGCCAGCTCACCTTCTCCTGGGGCCAACGTCCTGACTTTC. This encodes CASSPSPGANVLTF.

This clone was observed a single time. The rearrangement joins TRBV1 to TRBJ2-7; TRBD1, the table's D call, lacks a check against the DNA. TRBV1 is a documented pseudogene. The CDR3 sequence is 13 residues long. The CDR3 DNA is TGCACCATCCTCAGGACAGCATCCTACGAGCAGTACTTC. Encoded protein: CTILRTASYEQYF.

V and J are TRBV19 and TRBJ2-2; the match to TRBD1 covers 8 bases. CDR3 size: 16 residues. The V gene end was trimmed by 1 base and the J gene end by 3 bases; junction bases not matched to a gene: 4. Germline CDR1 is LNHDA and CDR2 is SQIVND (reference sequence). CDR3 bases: TGTGCCAGTAGTATAGGGCAGGGGGCCTACACCGGGGAGCTGTTTTTT. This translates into CASSIGQGAYTGELFF.

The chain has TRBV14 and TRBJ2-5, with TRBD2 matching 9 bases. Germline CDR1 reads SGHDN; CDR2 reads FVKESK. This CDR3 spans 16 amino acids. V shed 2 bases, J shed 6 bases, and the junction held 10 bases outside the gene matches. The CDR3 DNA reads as TGTGCCAGCAGCCAACTCAGCGGGGGGCGTGTGAAGACCCAGTACTTC. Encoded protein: CASSQLSGGRVKTQYF.

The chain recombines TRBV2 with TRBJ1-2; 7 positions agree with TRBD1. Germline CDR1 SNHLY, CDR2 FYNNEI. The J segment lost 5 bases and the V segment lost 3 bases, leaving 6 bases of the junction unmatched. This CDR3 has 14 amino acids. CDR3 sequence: CASSDRGVSYGYTF. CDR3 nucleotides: TGTGCCAGCAGTGACAGGGGGGTCTCGTATGGCTACACCTTC.

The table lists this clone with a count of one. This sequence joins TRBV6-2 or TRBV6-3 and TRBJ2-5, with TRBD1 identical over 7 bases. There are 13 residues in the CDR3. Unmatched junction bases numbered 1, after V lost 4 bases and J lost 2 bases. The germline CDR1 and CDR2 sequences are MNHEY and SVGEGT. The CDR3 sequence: CASSWGQQETQYF. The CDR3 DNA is TGTGCCAGCAGTTGGGGACAGCAAGAGACCCAGTACTTC.